This is a list of T cell receptor beta chains from one sample in a study of blood T cells in healthy people across ages. TCRdb redid the calling of the 5' RACE reads with MiXCR, one entry per CDR3 protein. The sample shows roughly 720,000 distinct CDR3 sequences, 53% of them seen only once. Sample: blood. Source of these receptors: a man older than 75 in good health. Each CDR3 is given with its conserved first and last residue. Fields, in order: V gene, clone size, J gene, D gene, CDR3 protein, CDR3 DNA. The D gene is left open where the match is weak. The size of a clone is reported for some rows only, either as once, few or many, or as a class for expanded clones.

TRBV7-8	NA	TRBJ2-7	TRBD2	CASSLPGLAGGSEQYF	TGTGCCAGCAGCCTTCCGGGACTAGCGGGAGGTAGCGAGCAGTACTTC
TRBV29-1	NA	TRBJ2-5	TRBD1	CSEATGMETQYF	TGCAGCGAAGCGACAGGGATGGAGACCCAGTACTTC
TRBV12-3/TRBV12-4	NA	TRBJ1-5	TRBD1	CASRDRGQSNQPQHF	TGTGCCAGCAGAGACAGGGGGCAAAGCAATCAGCCCCAGCATTTT
TRBV6-2/TRBV6-3	NA	TRBJ2-5	NA	CASLHLDGQETQYF	TGTGCCAGCCTACATCTCGACGGACAGGAGACCCAGTACTTC
TRBV7-2	NA	TRBJ2-4	TRBD2	CASSLRLAGTQNIQYF	TGTGCCAGCAGCCTCCGACTAGCGGGGACCCAAAACATTCAGTACTTC
TRBV5-1	NA	TRBJ2-7	NA	CASSPPQGLAYEQYF	TGCGCCAGCAGCCCACCGCAGGGTCTAGCCTACGAGCAGTACTTC
TRBV3-1	NA	TRBJ2-1	NA	CASSQEPHEQFF	TGTGCCAGCAGCCAAGAACCCCATGAGCAGTTCTTC
TRBV5-1	NA	TRBJ1-1	TRBD1	CASSLGDRALNTEAFF	TGCGCCAGCAGCTTGGGGGACAGGGCCTTGAACACTGAAGCTTTCTTT
TRBV5-1	few	TRBJ2-1	NA	CASSFEGYNEQFF	TGCGCCAGCAGCTTTGAAGGATACAATGAGCAGTTCTTC
TRBV10-2	few	TRBJ2-7	TRBD1	CASSDRDRGLYEQYF	TGCGCCAGCAGTGACCGGGACAGGGGGCTTTACGAGCAGTACTTC
TRBV3-1	NA	TRBJ2-3	TRBD2	CASSQELAGGGDTQYF	TGTGCCAGCAGCCAAGAGCTAGCGGGAGGAGGGGATACGCAGTATTTT
TRBV12-3/TRBV12-4	NA	TRBJ1-5	TRBD1	CASRQGQGANQPQHF	TGTGCCAGCAGGCAGGGACAGGGGGCAAACCAGCCCCAGCATTTT
TRBV29-1	NA	TRBJ2-1	NA	CSVVPEPQWEQFF	TGCAGCGTTGTCCCCGAGCCCCAATGGGAGCAGTTCTTC
TRBV2	NA	TRBJ2-7	TRBD1	CASTGDRGIGSEQYF	TGTGCCAGCACCGGGGACAGGGGGATAGGATCCGAGCAGTACTTC
TRBV29-1	NA	TRBJ2-7	TRBD1	CSVEDRDSHEQYF	TGCAGCGTTGAAGATCGGGACAGCCACGAGCAGTACTTC
TRBV6-2/TRBV6-3	few	TRBJ2-1	NA	CASSYYSGIYNEQFF	TGTGCCAGCAGTTACTATAGCGGAATCTACAATGAGCAGTTCTTC
TRBV9	NA	TRBJ2-7	NA	CASSVGGDHLSEQYF	TGTGCCAGCAGCGTAGGTGGGGACCACCTAAGCGAGCAGTACTTC
TRBV5-1	NA	TRBJ2-1	NA	CASSFSGEEQFF	TGCGCCAGCAGCTTTAGCGGAGAGGAGCAGTTCTTC